A selection of T cell receptor beta chains follows, all from one sample in a study of OX40 agonist ivuxolimab in advanced cancers. Sequencing used immunoSEQ multiplex PCR; TCRdb keeps in-frame clones, though not all of them. The data show some 49,000 clones, with about 79% seen just once and approximately 7.9% held by the top ten. Material: CD4+ or CD8+ T cells sorted from blood, obtained in a trial of the OX40 agonist ivuxolimab. These receptors were taken from an adult with an advanced solid tumor such as melanoma, head and neck, liver or kidney cancer. Both conserved end residues are part of each CDR3. Each record gives: J gene, V gene, clone size, D gene, CDR3 DNA, CDR3 protein. A D gene is named only where the DNA matches it firmly. The listing skips clone size in some rows; elsewhere it reads once, few, many or a size class.

TRBJ2-4,TRBV5-5,few,.,TGTGCCAGCAGCTTTGAGGGAATTGAAAACATTCAGTACTTC,CASSFEGIENIQYF
TRBJ2-1,TRBV30,.,.,TGTGCCGGTGAGGCTAGTACTGACAATGAGCAGTTCTTC,CAGEASTDNEQFF
TRBJ1-3,TRBV6-5,.,.,TGTGCCAGCAGTTACTCGATCATTTCTGGAAACACCATATATTTT,CASSYSIISGNTIYF
TRBJ2-7,TRBV5-4,.,TRBD2,TGTGCCAGCAGCTATCGACGGACTAGCCCTACGGACGAGCAGTACTTC,CASSYRRTSPTDEQYF
TRBJ1-1,TRBV5-6,.,.,TGTGCCAGCAGCTCGTTGGGGGGAGGCACTGAAGCTTTCTTT,CASSSLGGGTEAFF
TRBJ2-3,TRBV9,.,.,TGTGCCAGCAGCGGGGCTTACCGGGAGCCAGATACGCAGTATTTT,CASSGAYREPDTQYF
TRBJ2-1,TRBV6-4,.,.,TGTGCCAGCAGCCCCCGGGGGCGGGAACATGAGCAGTTCTTC,CASSPRGREHEQFF
TRBJ2-7,TRBV4-3,.,.,TGCGCCAGCAGCCAAGAGGGGGACCATCCCTACGAGCAGTACTTC,CASSQEGDHPYEQYF
TRBJ2-1,TRBV13,.,TRBD2,TGTGCCAGCAGCTTTAGTCTAGCGGACTACAATGAGCAGTTCTTC,CASSFSLADYNEQFF
TRBJ1-6,TRBV14,.,.,TGTGCCAGCAGCCAAGAGTTGGAAAATTCACCCCTCCACTTT,CASSQELENSPLHF
TRBJ2-1,TRBV10-1,.,TRBD1,TGCGCCAGCAGTGACCCCCAGGACAGGGAAGACAATGAGCAGTTCTTC,CASSDPQDREDNEQFF
TRBJ2-1,TRBV11-2,.,TRBD2,TGTGCCAGCAGTACAGGACTAGCGGGACTGGCCCACAATGAGCAGTTCTTC,CASSTGLAGLAHNEQFF
TRBJ1-1,TRBV5-1,few,.,TGCGCCAGCAGCCTAGGGGCTGAAGCTTTCTTT,CASSLGAEAFF
TRBJ2-5,TRBV9,.,TRBD1,TGTGCCAGCAGCCGCTCCGGGACAGGGGGTTTCGAGACCCAGTACTTC,CASSRSGTGGFETQYF
TRBJ1-3,TRBV19,.,.,TGTGCCAGTAGTATCCTCGCCCCCTCTGGAAACACCATATATTTT,CASSILAPSGNTIYF
TRBJ1-4,TRBV4-3,few,.,TGCGCCAGCAGTGGAGCGGGGGGCTGGGGTGAAAAACTGTTTTTT,CASSGAGGWGEKLFF
TRBJ2-1,TRBV10-3,few,.,TGTGCCATCAGAGGGGAGCGCGCCTACAATGAGCAGTTCTTC,CAIRGERAYNEQFF
TRBJ2-7,TRBV7-9,.,TRBD2,TGTGCCAGCAGCTTAGTTGGGACTAGCGGGAGCGAGCAGTACTTC,CASSLVGTSGSEQYF
TRBJ2-7,TRBV5-1,.,.,TGCGCCAGCAGCTCCAACCCCCAGGGGGGACAGAGTTCCTACGAGCAGTACTTC,CASSSNPQGGQSSYEQYF
TRBJ1-1,TRBV7-2,few,TRBD1,TGTGCCAGCACCGAGGACAGGGGGAACACTGAAGCTTTCTTT,CASTEDRGNTEAFF
TRBJ1-5,TRBV19,.,.,TGTGCCAGTAGTGACTTGGTGGGGCAGCCCCAGCATTTT,CASSDLVGQPQHF
TRBJ2-7,TRBV5-1,.,TRBD2,TGCGCCAGCAGCTTGTCAGCGGGAGGCGTTTACGAGCAGTACTTC,CASSLSAGGVYEQYF
TRBJ1-5,TRBV5-8,few,.,TGTGCCAGCAGCTTGATGTCCGGCAATCAGCCCCAGCATTTT,CASSLMSGNQPQHF
TRBJ2-1,TRBV11-2,.,.,TGTGCCAGCAGCTCGGGGGTGGGGCTTGAGCAGTTCTTC,CASSSGVGLEQFF
TRBJ2-5,TRBV7-9,.,.,TGTGCCAGCAGCTATAGCGGCCAAGAGACCCAGTACTTC,CASSYSGQETQYF
TRBJ1-2,TRBV20-1,many,.,TGCAGTGCCCCTGATAACTATGGCTACACCTTC,CSAPDNYGYTF
TRBJ2-5,TRBV11-2,.,.,TGTGCCAGCAGCTTAGTGGGAGTTGGGGAAGAGACCCAGTACTTC,CASSLVGVGEETQYF
TRBJ2-2,TRBV10-2,.,.,TGCGCCAGCAGTTTGGGACTCAGGAACACCGGGGAGCTGTTTTTT,CASSLGLRNTGELFF
TRBJ1-2,TRBV4-1,.,.,TGCGCCAGCAGCCAAGATGGGTGGCAGCCAGCCTACACCTTC,CASSQDGWQPAYTF
TRBJ1-3,TRBV29-1,.,.,TGCAGCGTTGGACAGGCTAGCTCTGGAAACACCATATATTTT,CSVGQASSGNTIYF
TRBJ1-6,TRBV18,.,.,TGTGCCAGCTCACAATCGACATGGGGTGAGGGGTCACCCCTCCACTTT,CASSQSTWGEGSPLHF
TRBJ1-2,TRBV27,.,.,TGTGCCAGCAGTTGGGGGGCAGGGACCTATGGCTACACCTTC,CASSWGAGTYGYTF
TRBJ2-3,TRBV7-6,.,TRBD2,TGTGCCAGCAGCTTAGCAACCCCTAGCGGGAGGAATCGGGATACTAGCACAGATACGCAGTATTTT,CASSLATPSGRNRDTSTDTQYF
TRBJ1-5,TRBV19,.,.,TGTGCCAGTGATCAAGGATATAGCAATCAGCCCCAGCATTTT,CASDQGYSNQPQHF
TRBJ2-5,TRBV7-2,.,.,TGTGCCAGCAGCTTTTCGGCAGGGCAAGAGACCCAGTACTTC,CASSFSAGQETQYF
TRBJ1-6,TRBV6-1,.,.,TGTGCCAGCAGTGATCTGTTTCAGAATTCACCCCTCCACTTT,CASSDLFQNSPLHF
TRBJ1-2,TRBV6-1,few,.,TGTGCCAGCAGCGACGGTTGGAACTATGGCTACACCTTC,CASSDGWNYGYTF
TRBJ1-4,TRBV2,.,.,TGTGCCAGCAAGCGGGGGGCGAACGAAAAACTGTTTTTT,CASKRGANEKLFF
TRBJ1-3,TRBV5-4,.,TRBD1,TGTGCCAGCAGCTCACGACAGGGGAGTGCTGGAAACACCATATATTTT,CASSSRQGSAGNTIYF
TRBJ2-2,TRBV7-9,few,.,TGTGCCAGCAGCCCAGGGGACGGGGAGCTGTTTTTT,CASSPGDGELFF
TRBJ1-3,TRBV6-1,.,.,TGTGCCAGCAGTGAATATAGAACAGGGAATGGAAACACCATATATTTT,CASSEYRTGNGNTIYF
TRBJ1-3,TRBV30,.,TRBD1,TGTGCCTGGACCCAGGGGGGAGCTGGAAACACCATATATTTT,CAWTQGGAGNTIYF
TRBJ2-5,TRBV5-1,.,.,TGCGCCAGCAGCCTCGACGGGGAGACCCAGTACTTC,CASSLDGETQYF
TRBJ1-2,TRBV5-8,.,.,TGTGCCAGCAGCTTGGTTTTAGGGACCTATGGCTACACCTTC,CASSLVLGTYGYTF
TRBJ2-7,TRBV5-1,.,TRBD2,TGCGCCAGCAGCTTGGGTGGTAGCGGGTCGAGCGAGCAGTACTTC,CASSLGGSGSSEQYF
TRBJ1-1,TRBV19,.,TRBD1,TGTGCCAGTAGTCCGAGGAAAGGGGGACAGGGTAGTCGGACTGAAGCTTTCTTT,CASSPRKGGQGSRTEAFF
TRBJ2-1,TRBV7-8,medium-sized,.,TGTGCCAGCAGCGGCCTATCGGGCGATGAGCAGTTCTTC,CASSGLSGDEQFF
TRBJ2-3,TRBV19,.,.,TGTGCCAGTATCCCGGACGGACGCGGCACAGATACGCAGTATTTT,CASIPDGRGTDTQYF
TRBJ2-5,TRBV6-5,.,.,TGTGCCAGCAGCGGGGGCGAAAAAGAGACCCAGTACTTC,CASSGGEKETQYF
TRBJ1-1,TRBV18,.,.,TGTGCCAGCTCAGGTGGGACCGCGCTGATTGTAGCTGAAGCTTTCTTT,CASSGGTALIVAEAFF
TRBJ1-5,TRBV18,once,.,TGTGCCAGCTCACCGGGAGGTAGGCAGCCCCAGCATTTT,CASSPGGRQPQHF
TRBJ2-1,TRBV11-3,few,.,TGTGCCAGCAGCTTACTAGGCTACAATGAGCAGTTCTTC,CASSLLGYNEQFF
TRBJ2-3,TRBV6-4,once,.,TGTGCCAGCAGTGACCATCCGGGGTACACAGATACGCAGTATTTT,CASSDHPGYTDTQYF